The clone carrying this TCR beta chain was counted many times. The source of the sample is a study of Graves' ophthalmopathy and Graves' hyperthyroidism. New diagnoses, under 2 months' duration, and ages 18 to 65 characterized the hyperthyroidism patients. It was on clinical symptoms, serum thyroxine, TRAb, thyroid ultrasound and orbital computed tomography that diagnosis relied. Amplifying from RNA transcripts, the study obtained TCR beta CDR3 regions. An opening RT-PCR round employed HTBI primers and preceded a second-round multiplex PCR. TCRdb re-analysed the multiplex PCR reads in MiXCR, keeping a single row per CDR3 protein. The table records roughly 400,000 distinct CDR3 sequences, about 15% of them present only once. The source is an adult woman with stable Graves' hyperthyroidism. Sequenced input: peripheral blood.

The CDR3: CASSTGTSGGYEQYF. The CDR3 nucleotides read TGTGCCAGCAGTACAGGGACTAGCGGGGGGTACGAGCAGTACTTC. The chain recombines TRBV6-5 with TRBJ2-7, with 15 bases aligning to TRBD2. The germline V gene has CDR1 MNHEY and CDR2 SVGAGI. The CDR3 is 15 residues long. V lost 5 bases to trimming and J lost 4 bases; unmatched junction nucleotides: 3.